A single sample is the source of the 5 T cell receptor beta chains below, sequenced in a study of T-cell reconstitution after alpha-beta-depleted transplantation in children. The TCRbeta library was prepared with unique molecular identifiers. TCRdb itself ran the PCR reads through MiXCR, one entry per CDR3 protein. The sample yields 450,000 to 700,000 distinct CDR3 sequences, 25% to 30% seen once. The specimen comprised PBMCs, sampled before TCRalphabeta/CD19-depleted stem cell transplant. The receptors stem from a boy less than two years old with Wiskott-Aldrich syndrome, due to receive a stem cell transplant.

The chain has TRBV20-1 and TRBJ2-1, with TRBD2 matching 8 bases. Germline lookup yields CDR1 DFQATT and CDR2 SNEGSKA (reference sequence). This CDR3 is 16 amino acids long. The trim removed 1 base at V and 6 bases at J, leaving 11 bases unmatched. The CDR3 nucleotides read TGCAGTGCTAGAGGGCCCAGCGGGAGTCCGGGCAATGAGCAGTTCTTC. Its translation: CSARGPSGSPGNEQFF.

This clonotype has a handful of counts. V usage is TRBV5-1 and J usage is TRBJ2-2, with 7 bases identical to TRBD1. This CDR3 region has 15 residues. V shed 2 bases, J shed 5 bases, and the junction held 6 bases outside the gene matches. Germline V gives CDR1 SGHRS, CDR2 YFSETQ. CDR3 in amino acids: CASSFTGDRTGELFF. CDR3 nucleotide sequence: TGCGCCAGCAGCTTTACAGGGGATCGGACCGGGGAGCTGTTTTTT.

This clonotype was found a few times. The CDR3 DNA reads as TGTGCCAGCAGCCAAGACGGACAGCTCGGTAATGAAAAACTGTTTTTT. Translated, it gives CASSQDGQLGNEKLFF. This sequence joins TRBV4-2 and TRBJ1-4, with a possible D match to TRBD1 (6 bases). CDR1 and CDR2 (germline): LGHNA, YNFKEQ. V was pared by 0 bases and J by 4 bases, with 12 bases between. The CDR3 covers 16 residues.

The gene calls are TRBV28 and TRBJ2-1; D not certain. This CDR3 has 14 amino acids. Germline loops: CDR1 MDHEN, CDR2 SYDVKM. V shed 7 bases and J shed 7 bases, with 17 bases lying between them. The CDR3 loop is CASTWGQDVNEQFF. CDR3 sequence (DNA): TGTGCCAGCACATGGGGTCAGGATGTTAATGAGCAGTTCTTC.

This chain uses TRBV7-2 with TRBJ2-1; D is possibly TRBD2 (6 bases). V gave up 1 base and J gave up 4 bases, with 11 bases separating them. CDR3 length: 15 amino acids. From germline, CDR1 is SGHTA and CDR2 FQGNSA. The CDR3 loop reads CASSLVWAGYNEQFF. The CDR3 DNA reads as TGTGCCAGCAGCTTAGTCTGGGCGGGGTACAATGAGCAGTTCTTC.